These 3 T cell receptor beta chains originate from one sample sequenced in a study of T cell responses to AZD1222 COVID-19 vaccine. Profiled with immunoSEQ multiplex PCR; TCRdb holds only in-frame clones, not every one. The profile shows 100,000 to 150,000 clones, about 90% of them singletons. The material sequenced was peripheral blood, taken on day 0 of AZD1222 vaccination. The source of these receptors is an adult in good health.

The rearrangement joins TRBV24-1 to TRBJ2-1; 8 nucleotides agree with TRBD1. The V and J ends lost 2 bases and 5 bases, in that order; junction bases with no gene match: 7. Per the germline V gene, CDR1 is KGHDR and CDR2 is SFDVKD. This CDR3 has 16 residues. Here the CDR3 reads CATSDSGQGRDNEQFF. The CDR3 DNA reads TGTGCCACCAGTGATTCCGGACAGGGACGGGACAATGAGCAGTTCTTC.

J is TRBJ2-7 and V is TRBV7-2; 11 positions agree with TRBD2. V lost 4 bases, J lost 3 bases, and 14 bases stayed unmatched. This CDR3 spans 18 amino acids. Germline CDR1 and CDR2: SGHTA and FQGNSA. CDR3 in DNA: TGTGCCAGCAGCTCCCTAGCGGGAGGACCCCTCTCTGGCTACGAGCAGTACTTC. Its translation is CASSSLAGGPLSGYEQYF.

The chain is built from TRBV2 and TRBJ1-2; the match to TRBD1 covers 7 bases. CDR1 and CDR2 (germline): SNHLY, FYNNEI. Losses at the gene ends were 5 bases for V and 3 bases for J; bases not matched to a gene: 9. The CDR3 spans 15 residues. DNA for the CDR3: TGTGCCAGCAGTCCTGGACAGGAGAAGGACTATGGCTACACCTTC. This gives the protein CASSPGQEKDYGYTF.